The table lists the clone carrying this T cell receptor beta chain with a count of one. Its antigen remains unknown. Germline V gene lookup returns CDR1 MNHEY and CDR2 SVGEGT. This CDR3 has 13 amino acids. Trimming cost V 6 bases and J 7 bases; bases outside gene matches: 7. The data belong to a study of T cell responses to AZD1222 COVID-19 vaccine. Study outcomes and limitations: Targeting of unmutated variant regions was reportedly seen in nearly half of spike-specific TCRs. The study sampled repertoires only after the peak T cell response.

The assay was immunoSEQ multiplex PCR, and TCRdb's table has in-frame clones only and misses some. The sample holds 100,000 to 150,000 clones; 86% are singletons and the top ten take about a fifth. The starting material was peripheral blood, obtained on day 0 of AZD1222 vaccination. The rearrangement links TRBV6-2 or TRBV6-3 to TRBJ2-3; 7 bases are a match to TRBD2. The TCR comes from an adult in good health. The CDR3 DNA is TGTGCCAGCAGCCTCGCACTAGCGAATACGCAGTATTTT. Its protein product is CASSLALANTQYF.